The source of this T cell receptor beta chain is a study of T cell responses to AZD1222 COVID-19 vaccine. The table came from immunoSEQ multiplex PCR; TCRdb's copy has only in-frame clones and leaves some out. The sample holds 200,000 or so clones, approximately 93% seen once. V lost 9 bases, J lost 6 bases, and 17 bases lay in between. Per the germline V gene, CDR1 is LNHDA and CDR2 is SQIVND (reference sequence). The CDR3 loop spans 13 amino acids. This clonotype was sampled from an adult who received the AZD1222 COVID-19 vaccine. The sequences come from peripheral blood, collected 28 days after the second AZD1222 dose. The chain links TRBV19 to TRBJ1-1, with D perhaps TRBD1 (5 bases). The CDR3 nucleotides are TGTGCCAGCTCCTTGGGGCGGGCCGCTGAAGCTTTCTTT. Translated, it gives CASSLGRAAEAFF. The variable domain in full, completed from reference TRBV19 and TRBJ1-1, reads DGGITQSPKYLFRKEGQNVTLSCEQNLNHDAMYWYRQDPGQGLRLIYYSQIVNDFQKGDIAEGYSVSREKKESFPLTVTSAQKNPTAFYLCASSLGRAAEAFFGQGTRLTVV.